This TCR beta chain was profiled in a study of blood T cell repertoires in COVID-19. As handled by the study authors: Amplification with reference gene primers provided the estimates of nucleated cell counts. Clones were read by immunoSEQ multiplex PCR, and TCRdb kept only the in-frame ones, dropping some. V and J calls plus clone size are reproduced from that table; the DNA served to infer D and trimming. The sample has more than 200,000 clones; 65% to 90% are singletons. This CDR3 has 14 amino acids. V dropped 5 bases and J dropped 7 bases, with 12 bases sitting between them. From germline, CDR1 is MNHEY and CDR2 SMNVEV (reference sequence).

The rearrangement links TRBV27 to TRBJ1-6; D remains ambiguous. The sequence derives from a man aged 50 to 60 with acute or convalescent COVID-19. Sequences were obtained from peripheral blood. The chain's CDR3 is CASSPQPKNSPLHF. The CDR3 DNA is TGTGCCAGCAGTCCACAGCCTAAAAATTCACCCCTCCACTTT.